The 9 T cell receptor beta chains presented below share a single source sample, sequenced in a study of blood T cells in healthy people across ages. The authors ran a second PCR of roughly 6 to 11 cycles using a sample-barcoded 5' primer and a J-beta primer mix. TCRdb processed the 5' RACE reads anew with MiXCR; each CDR3 protein has one entry. The table has about 1.5 million distinct CDR3 sequences, less than 45% seen once. Sequenced material: blood. The receptors derive from a woman younger than 30 in good health.

This chain connects TRBV5-1 to TRBJ2-3; tentative D call: TRBD1 (6 bases). Germline CDR1 SGHRS, CDR2 YFSETQ. The V and J ends lost 3 bases and 6 bases respectively, with 23 bases between them. The CDR3 consists of 17 residues. For the CDR3, the DNA is TGCGCCAGCAGCTCTCCCCCCCCTTGGACAGACTCGGATACGCAGTATTTT. Amino acids: CASSSPPPWTDSDTQYF.

This clonotype was seen a handful of times. One base away lies a much larger clone, so this may be a sequencing read error. The chain has TRBV20-1 and TRBJ2-1; D remains ambiguous. The germline V gene has CDR1 DFQATT and CDR2 SNEGSKA (reference sequence). V lost 3 bases, J lost 8 bases, and 17 bases lay in between. The CDR3 runs 14 residues. This CDR3 reads CSARKRSGVDEQFF. For the CDR3, the DNA is TGCAGTGCTAGGAAGCGAAGTGGGGTCGATGAGCAGTTCTTC.

This clonotype was seen a few times. The chain is built from TRBV24-1 and TRBJ2-1; 11 bases map to TRBD2. Per the germline V gene, CDR1 is KGHDR and CDR2 is SFDVKD. J was trimmed by 8 bases and V by 4 bases; bases with no gene match: 9. CDR3 size: 16 residues. In nucleotides, the CDR3 is TGTGCCACCAGTGACCAAACTAGCGGGAGAAGTTATGAGCAGTTCTTC. It codes for CATSDQTSGRSYEQFF.

V is TRBV20-1 and J is TRBJ1-1; 8 nucleotides agree with TRBD1. Germline V lookup: CDR1 DFQATT, CDR2 SNEGSKA (reference sequence). V shed 5 bases and J 0 bases; nucleotides not matched to a gene: 11. The CDR3 has 16 amino acids. CDR3 protein: CSAHKGQGRVNTEAFF. In DNA form, the CDR3 reads TGCAGTGCTCATAAAGGACAGGGTAGGGTGAACACTGAAGCTTTCTTT.

The chain employs TRBV4-1 and TRBJ2-3, with D unresolved. Trimming took off 0 bases at V and 4 bases at J, with 5 bases between the two ends. Germline V gives CDR1 MGHRA, CDR2 YSYEKL. This CDR3 region has 13 residues. The CDR3 DNA sequence: TGCGCCAGCAGCCAAGAATCGCCAGATACGCAGTATTTT. Its translation is CASSQESPDTQYF.

This clonotype was seen only a few times. The chain links TRBV4-3 to TRBJ2-1, with D tentatively TRBD2 (7 bases). CDR1 and CDR2 from the germline V gene are LGHNA and YSLEER. CDR3 length: 16 amino acids. V lost 2 bases and J 9 bases, leaving 20 bases between the germline ends. The CDR3 region is CASSQRGAGDPGEQFF. The DNA for the CDR3 is TGCGCCAGCAGCCAAAGGGGGGCGGGAGATCCTGGTGAGCAGTTCTTC.

This clonotype was seen only once. V gene TRBV11-2 combines with J gene TRBJ1-2; tentative D call: TRBD1 (6 bases). CDR1 SGHAT and CDR2 FQNNGV come from the germline V gene. V was pared by 7 bases and J by 4 bases, with 13 bases between. The CDR3 covers 13 residues. CDR3 DNA: TGTGCCAGCACCCCCACAGGGCCCTATGGCTACACCTTC. Its protein product is CASTPTGPYGYTF.

The table lists this clonotype with a few counts. The J gene is TRBJ2-3, the V gene TRBV9, with 10 positions matching TRBD2. V shed 1 base and J 6 bases; nucleotides not matched to a gene: 2. The CDR3 has 14 amino acids. In germline, CDR1 is SGDLS, CDR2 YYNGEE. CDR3 loop: CASSVTAGGDTQYF. The CDR3 bases are TGTGCCAGCAGCGTAACAGCGGGAGGGGATACGCAGTATTTT.

This clonotype was observed a few times. This chain connects TRBV3-1 to TRBJ2-5; 7 bases map to TRBD2. The CDR3 extends over 14 amino acids. With 6 bases clipped from V and 5 bases from J, the junction kept 9 bases outside the gene matches. Germline assignment: CDR1 LGHDT and CDR2 YNNKEL (reference sequence). The CDR3 nucleotides are TGTGCCAGCAGACTGACCGGACTAGAGGAGACCCAGTACTTC. Its protein is CASRLTGLEETQYF.